The rows below give T cell receptor beta chains drawn from one sample of a study of blood T cell repertoires in COVID-19. Method: immunoSEQ multiplex PCR; TCRdb's copy keeps in-frame clones and lacks some. The sample carries roughly 160,000 clones, around 84% recorded once. The sequencing sample was made of peripheral blood. The receptors here all came from a man aged 55-75 years with COVID-19, enrolled during active disease. Both conserved end residues are part of each CDR3. Each record gives: J gene, D gene, V gene, clone size, CDR3 protein, CDR3 DNA. A D gene is named only where the DNA matches it firmly. The size field is filled for only some rows; it gives once, few, many or a size class.

J gene: TRBJ1-5
D gene: NA
V gene: TRBV24-1
clone size: NA
CDR3 protein: CATSVGASNQPQHF
CDR3 DNA: TGTGCCACCAGTGTAGGGGCAAGCAATCAGCCCCAGCATTTT

J gene: TRBJ1-4
D gene: NA
V gene: TRBV18
clone size: NA
CDR3 protein: CASSPSAQGNEKLFF
CDR3 DNA: TGTGCCAGCTCACCCTCGGCGCAGGGAAATGAAAAACTGTTTTTT

J gene: TRBJ1-4
D gene: TRBD1
V gene: TRBV15
clone size: once
CDR3 protein: CATRPGTAITNEKLFF
CDR3 DNA: TGTGCCACCAGACCCGGGACAGCTATTACTAATGAAAAACTGTTTTTT

J gene: TRBJ2-1
D gene: TRBD2
V gene: TRBV11-2
clone size: NA
CDR3 protein: CASSLVEASGSSYNEQFF
CDR3 DNA: TGTGCCAGCAGCTTAGTCGAGGCTAGCGGGAGCAGCTACAATGAGCAGTTCTTC

J gene: TRBJ1-5
D gene: NA
V gene: TRBV6-5
clone size: NA
CDR3 protein: CASSPQGRGNQPQHF
CDR3 DNA: TGTGCCAGCAGTCCCCAGGGGCGAGGCAATCAGCCCCAGCATTTT

J gene: TRBJ2-1
D gene: TRBD2
V gene: TRBV9
clone size: NA
CDR3 protein: CASSVDSGRVEQFF
CDR3 DNA: TGTGCCAGCAGCGTAGATAGCGGGAGGGTTGAGCAGTTCTTC

J gene: TRBJ2-7
D gene: NA
V gene: TRBV28
clone size: NA
CDR3 protein: CASSIGAGYEQYF
CDR3 DNA: TGTGCCAGCAGTATAGGGGCAGGCTACGAGCAGTACTTC

J gene: TRBJ2-3
D gene: TRBD1
V gene: TRBV7-9
clone size: NA
CDR3 protein: CASSLAPPGQGYGTDTQYF
CDR3 DNA: TGTGCCAGCAGCTTAGCCCCTCCGGGACAGGGTTATGGCACAGATACGCAGTATTTT

J gene: TRBJ1-5
D gene: NA
V gene: TRBV19
clone size: NA
CDR3 protein: CASSHRTGFSNQPQHF
CDR3 DNA: TGTGCCAGTAGCCACCGAACGGGGTTTAGCAATCAGCCCCAGCATTTT

J gene: TRBJ1-5
D gene: NA
V gene: TRBV3-1/TRBV3-2
clone size: NA
CDR3 protein: CASSLYSNQPQHF
CDR3 DNA: TGTGCCAGCAGCCTCTATAGCAATCAGCCCCAGCATTTT

J gene: TRBJ1-2
D gene: NA
V gene: TRBV4-3
clone size: few
CDR3 protein: CASSQDRVAARRGYTF
CDR3 DNA: TGCGCCAGCAGCCAAGACCGGGTCGCGGCGCGGAGGGGCTACACCTTC

J gene: TRBJ1-5
D gene: TRBD1
V gene: TRBV27
clone size: NA
CDR3 protein: CASGAGGSNQPQHF
CDR3 DNA: TGTGCCAGCGGAGCAGGGGGTAGCAATCAGCCCCAGCATTTT

J gene: TRBJ2-1
D gene: TRBD2
V gene: TRBV5-6
clone size: NA
CDR3 protein: CASSPIFQRTSEYNEQFF
CDR3 DNA: TGTGCCAGCAGCCCAATCTTCCAGCGGACTAGCGAGTACAATGAGCAGTTCTTC

J gene: TRBJ1-1
D gene: TRBD1
V gene: TRBV5-1
clone size: NA
CDR3 protein: CASSLDVDRGSEAFF
CDR3 DNA: TGCGCCAGCAGCTTGGATGTAGACAGGGGGTCTGAAGCTTTCTTT

J gene: TRBJ2-1
D gene: TRBD2
V gene: TRBV5-1
clone size: NA
CDR3 protein: CASSRLAGGGEQFF
CDR3 DNA: TGCGCCAGCAGCCGACTAGCGGGAGGTGGGGAGCAGTTCTTC

J gene: TRBJ1-2
D gene: TRBD1
V gene: TRBV18
clone size: NA
CDR3 protein: CASSPSRQGERYGYTF
CDR3 DNA: TGTGCCAGCTCACCAAGCCGACAGGGTGAGAGGTATGGCTACACCTTC

J gene: TRBJ1-5
D gene: NA
V gene: TRBV4-3
clone size: NA
CDR3 protein: CASSQFETTAQHF
CDR3 DNA: TGCGCCAGCAGCCAATTCGAGACCACAGCCCAGCATTTT

J gene: TRBJ2-6
D gene: NA
V gene: TRBV5-5
clone size: NA
CDR3 protein: CASSPLGGDYSGANVLTF
CDR3 DNA: TGTGCCAGCAGCCCTCTGGGGGGAGATTACTCTGGGGCCAACGTCCTGACTTTC

J gene: TRBJ1-1
D gene: NA
V gene: TRBV4-3
clone size: once
CDR3 protein: CASSQGGGRTEAFF
CDR3 DNA: TGCGCCAGCAGCCAAGGTGGAGGGAGGACTGAAGCTTTCTTT

J gene: TRBJ2-1
D gene: TRBD2
V gene: TRBV6-5
clone size: NA
CDR3 protein: CASSYPGLADNEQFF
CDR3 DNA: TGTGCCAGCAGTTACCCGGGACTAGCGGACAATGAGCAGTTCTTC

J gene: TRBJ1-1
D gene: TRBD1
V gene: TRBV7-9
clone size: NA
CDR3 protein: CASSPRTGRMAFF
CDR3 DNA: TGTGCCAGCAGCCCGCGGACAGGTCGGATGGCTTTCTTT

J gene: TRBJ2-3
D gene: TRBD2
V gene: TRBV2
clone size: NA
CDR3 protein: CASGLAGTDTQYF
CDR3 DNA: TGTGCCAGTGGACTAGCGGGCACAGATACGCAGTATTTT

J gene: TRBJ1-3
D gene: TRBD1
V gene: TRBV19
clone size: NA
CDR3 protein: CATNDRGHGLGNTIYF
CDR3 DNA: TGTGCCACTAATGACAGGGGGCATGGGTTGGGAAACACCATATATTTT

J gene: TRBJ1-5
D gene: TRBD1
V gene: TRBV5-8
clone size: NA
CDR3 protein: CASSLLTGGNQPQHF
CDR3 DNA: TGTGCCAGCAGCTTGCTGACAGGGGGTAATCAGCCCCAGCATTTT

J gene: TRBJ2-7
D gene: NA
V gene: TRBV7-8
clone size: NA
CDR3 protein: CASSLSAGRNRYEQYF
CDR3 DNA: TGTGCCAGCAGCTTATCCGCGGGACGAAACCGATACGAGCAGTACTTC

J gene: TRBJ2-7
D gene: TRBD1
V gene: TRBV19
clone size: NA
CDR3 protein: CASSIIGTGKDYEQYF
CDR3 DNA: TGTGCCAGTAGTATTATCGGGACAGGGAAGGACTACGAGCAGTACTTC

J gene: TRBJ1-4
D gene: NA
V gene: TRBV7-8
clone size: NA
CDR3 protein: CASSYESTVEKLFF
CDR3 DNA: TGTGCCAGCAGCTATGAGAGCACAGTTGAAAAACTGTTTTTT

J gene: TRBJ2-2
D gene: NA
V gene: TRBV18
clone size: NA
CDR3 protein: CASSLQTQGNTGELFF
CDR3 DNA: TGTGCCAGCTCCCTGCAAACTCAGGGGAACACCGGGGAGCTGTTTTTT

J gene: TRBJ1-4
D gene: TRBD1
V gene: TRBV3-1/TRBV3-2
clone size: NA
CDR3 protein: CASSRHRDRGSANEKLFF
CDR3 DNA: TGTGCCAGCAGCCGCCACCGGGACAGGGGGTCTGCTAATGAAAAACTGTTTTTT

J gene: TRBJ2-7
D gene: NA
V gene: TRBV30
clone size: NA
CDR3 protein: CAWTLGANDYEQYF
CDR3 DNA: TGTGCCTGGACTTTGGGAGCCAATGATTACGAGCAGTACTTC

J gene: TRBJ2-7
D gene: NA
V gene: TRBV6-2/TRBV6-3
clone size: NA
CDR3 protein: CASSSREQEPLTYEQYF
CDR3 DNA: TGTGCCAGCAGCTCAAGGGAACAGGAGCCTTTAACCTACGAGCAGTACTTC

J gene: TRBJ1-1
D gene: NA
V gene: TRBV11-3
clone size: NA
CDR3 protein: CASSFFTGTKNTEAFF
CDR3 DNA: TGTGCCAGCAGCTTTTTTACAGGGACGAAGAACACTGAAGCTTTCTTT

J gene: TRBJ2-7
D gene: NA
V gene: TRBV3-1/TRBV3-2
clone size: NA
CDR3 protein: CASSQDRWAAGGYEQYF
CDR3 DNA: TGTGCCAGCAGCCAAGACCGGTGGGCAGCGGGCGGGTACGAGCAGTACTTC

J gene: TRBJ1-1
D gene: NA
V gene: TRBV5-1
clone size: NA
CDR3 protein: CASSHRVPMNTEAFF
CDR3 DNA: TGCGCCAGCAGCCACCGGGTGCCGATGAACACTGAAGCTTTCTTT

J gene: TRBJ1-2
D gene: TRBD1
V gene: TRBV6-5
clone size: NA
CDR3 protein: CASSSQGTGVDYGYTF
CDR3 DNA: TGTGCCAGCAGTTCCCAGGGGACAGGGGTAGACTATGGCTACACCTTC

J gene: TRBJ2-5
D gene: TRBD2
V gene: TRBV3-1/TRBV3-2
clone size: NA
CDR3 protein: CASCPSGGASETQYF
CDR3 DNA: TGTGCCAGCTGCCCTAGCGGGGGGGCCTCCGAGACCCAGTACTTC

J gene: TRBJ1-6
D gene: NA
V gene: TRBV19
clone size: NA
CDR3 protein: CASSSHSGYNSPLHF
CDR3 DNA: TGTGCCAGTAGCTCCCACAGTGGGTATAATTCACCCCTCCACTTT

J gene: TRBJ1-5
D gene: TRBD1
V gene: TRBV19
clone size: NA
CDR3 protein: CASSRMDRGSNQPQHF
CDR3 DNA: TGTGCCAGTAGTAGGATGGACAGGGGTAGCAATCAGCCCCAGCATTTT

J gene: TRBJ1-2
D gene: NA
V gene: TRBV7-8
clone size: NA
CDR3 protein: CASSSGIGRLNYGYTF
CDR3 DNA: TGTGCCAGCAGCTCCGGGATCGGACGGCTGAACTATGGCTACACCTTC

J gene: TRBJ1-2
D gene: TRBD1
V gene: TRBV18
clone size: NA
CDR3 protein: CASSLITGGGYTF
CDR3 DNA: TGTGCCAGCTCACTAATTACAGGGGGCGGCTACACCTTC

J gene: TRBJ2-1
D gene: TRBD2
V gene: TRBV11-3
clone size: NA
CDR3 protein: CASSLESGVAGGGEQFF
CDR3 DNA: TGTGCCAGCAGCTTAGAGTCCGGGGTAGCGGGAGGTGGAGAGCAGTTCTTC

J gene: TRBJ1-5
D gene: NA
V gene: TRBV2
clone size: NA
CDR3 protein: CASSEEEGQPQHF
CDR3 DNA: TGTGCCAGCAGTGAAGAGGAGGGTCAGCCCCAGCATTTT

J gene: TRBJ2-1
D gene: TRBD2
V gene: TRBV28
clone size: NA
CDR3 protein: CASHRLAGWHEQFF
CDR3 DNA: TGTGCCTCCCATAGGTTAGCGGGTTGGCATGAGCAGTTCTTC

J gene: TRBJ2-2
D gene: TRBD1
V gene: TRBV6-5
clone size: NA
CDR3 protein: CASSYGDRPTGELFF
CDR3 DNA: TGTGCCAGCAGTTACGGGGACAGACCCACCGGGGAGCTGTTTTTT

J gene: TRBJ1-5
D gene: TRBD1
V gene: TRBV24-1
clone size: NA
CDR3 protein: CATSDVQGAGNQPQHF
CDR3 DNA: TGTGCCACCAGTGACGTACAGGGGGCTGGCAATCAGCCCCAGCATTTT

J gene: TRBJ1-5
D gene: TRBD1
V gene: TRBV28
clone size: NA
CDR3 protein: CASSPLGQGNQPQHF
CDR3 DNA: TGTGCCAGCAGTCCACTTGGACAGGGTAATCAGCCCCAGCATTTT

J gene: TRBJ1-6
D gene: NA
V gene: TRBV19
clone size: NA
CDR3 protein: CASSTQGRGSPLHF
CDR3 DNA: TGTGCCAGTAGTACACAGGGTAGAGGTTCACCCCTCCACTTT

J gene: TRBJ2-7
D gene: NA
V gene: TRBV7-2
clone size: NA
CDR3 protein: CASAKEEGRTYEQYF
CDR3 DNA: TGTGCCAGCGCGAAGGAGGAGGGGCGAACCTACGAGCAGTACTTC

J gene: TRBJ2-3
D gene: NA
V gene: TRBV23-1
clone size: NA
CDR3 protein: CASSQLPGAPATDTQYF
CDR3 DNA: TGCGCCAGCAGTCAACTTCCAGGGGCGCCGGCCACAGATACGCAGTATTTT

J gene: TRBJ1-2
D gene: NA
V gene: TRBV13
clone size: NA
CDR3 protein: CASSLGAFYGYTF
CDR3 DNA: TGTGCCAGCAGCTTGGGGGCGTTCTATGGCTACACCTTC

J gene: TRBJ2-7
D gene: TRBD2
V gene: TRBV13
clone size: NA
CDR3 protein: CASSLGAGRDEQYF
CDR3 DNA: TGTGCCAGCAGCTTAGGAGCGGGGAGGGACGAGCAGTACTTC

J gene: TRBJ1-5
D gene: NA
V gene: TRBV5-8
clone size: NA
CDR3 protein: CASSPGINSNQPQHF
CDR3 DNA: TGTGCCAGCAGCCCCGGGATAAATAGCAATCAGCCCCAGCATTTT

J gene: TRBJ2-7
D gene: NA
V gene: TRBV18
clone size: NA
CDR3 protein: CASSPRVPPDEQYF
CDR3 DNA: TGTGCCAGCTCACCGCGAGTACCCCCCGACGAGCAGTACTTC

J gene: TRBJ1-1
D gene: TRBD1
V gene: TRBV7-2
clone size: NA
CDR3 protein: CASSSGGAGTEAFF
CDR3 DNA: TGTGCCAGCAGCTCAGGGGGCGCCGGGACTGAAGCTTTCTTT

J gene: TRBJ2-1
D gene: NA
V gene: TRBV7-3
clone size: NA
CDR3 protein: CASSARGNEQFF
CDR3 DNA: TGTGCCAGCAGCGCCAGGGGAAATGAGCAGTTCTTC

J gene: TRBJ1-6
D gene: TRBD1
V gene: TRBV6-5
clone size: NA
CDR3 protein: CASTRTGSVRSPLHF
CDR3 DNA: TGTGCCAGCACCCGGACAGGGTCCGTTCGTTCACCCCTCCACTTT

J gene: TRBJ2-3
D gene: TRBD1
V gene: TRBV24-1
clone size: once
CDR3 protein: CATSDPTGPDTQYF
CDR3 DNA: TGTGCCACCAGTGACCCGACAGGGCCAGATACGCAGTATTTT